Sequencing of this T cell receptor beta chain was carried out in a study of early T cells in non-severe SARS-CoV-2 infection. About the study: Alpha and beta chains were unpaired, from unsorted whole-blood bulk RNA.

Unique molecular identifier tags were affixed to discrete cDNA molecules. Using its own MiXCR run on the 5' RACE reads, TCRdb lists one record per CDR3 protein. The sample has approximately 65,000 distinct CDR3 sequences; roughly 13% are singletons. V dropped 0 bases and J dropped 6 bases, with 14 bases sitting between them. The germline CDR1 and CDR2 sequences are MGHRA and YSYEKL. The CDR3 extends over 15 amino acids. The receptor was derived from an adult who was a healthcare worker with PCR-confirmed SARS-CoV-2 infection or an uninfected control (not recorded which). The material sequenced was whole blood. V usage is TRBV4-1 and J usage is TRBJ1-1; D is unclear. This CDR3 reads CASSQERAPRAEAFF. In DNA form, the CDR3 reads TGCGCCAGCAGCCAAGAACGAGCCCCGAGGGCTGAAGCTTTCTTT.